This T cell receptor (beta chain) was found in a study of CD8 T cells in Susac syndrome. The authors negatively isolated CD8+ and CD4+ T cells and FACS-enriched TEMRA cells. The V end was cut by 1 base, the J end by 10 bases, with 8 bases between. The germline gives CDR1 SNHLY, CDR2 FYNNEI. The CDR3 covers 13 residues. Random hexamers served to reverse transcribe roughly 0.45 to 1 ug RNA. Across 54 Vbeta and 13 Jbeta, immunoSEQ multiplex PCR amplified TCR beta CDR3. TCRdb called the immunoSEQ multiplex PCR reads again in MiXCR, with one record for every CDR3 protein. The data contain 180,000 or so distinct CDR3 sequences, 90% to 96% of them singletons.

V is TRBV2 and J is TRBJ1-6; the D is unclear. Input material: CD4+ T cells from PBMCs. This TCR derives from a human donor with multiple sclerosis. DNA for the CDR3: TGTGCCAGCAGTGAAGGGGCACTCTCACCCCTCCACTTT. This sequence encodes CASSEGALSPLHF.